The rows below give T cell receptor beta chains drawn from one sample of a study of shared clonotypes between healthy human individuals. The method was immunoSEQ multiplex PCR; TCRdb's version includes in-frame clones alone and lacks a portion of them. The table records about 2.2 million clones, just over 90% of them present only once. The sequenced sample consisted of naive CD8+ T cells from PBMCs. Source of these receptors: a man aged 18 to 29 in good health. Some clones in this sample may be carry-over from other donors' samples. The CDR3 runs from the conserved cysteine through the conserved F or W. A D gene is named only where the DNA matches it firmly. For some rows the clone size is stated as once, few or many, or as a class when expanded; others skip it.

V gene	D gene	J gene	clone size	CDR3 DNA	CDR3 protein
TRBV10-3	TRBD2	TRBJ2-7	NA	TGTGCCATCAGTGAGCCCCTAGCGGGAGGGCGGCTCCACGAGCAGTACTTC	CAISEPLAGGRLHEQYF
TRBV6-5	NA	TRBJ2-7	NA	TGTGCCAGCAGTTACTCGATAGAAGGTCCCGAGCAGTACTTC	CASSYSIEGPEQYF
TRBV7-2	TRBD2	TRBJ2-7	NA	TGTGCCAGCAGTTACGGGGGGTCCGGGTACGAGCAGTACTTC	CASSYGGSGYEQYF
TRBV7-9	NA	TRBJ1-1	NA	TGTGCCAGCAGCTTAGCGGGGGCCCCACCGGGAACTGAAGCTTTCTTT	CASSLAGAPPGTEAFF
TRBV29-1	NA	TRBJ1-2	NA	TGCAGCGTTGACATTGTGCAGGGCGGCTATGGCTACACCTTC	CSVDIVQGGYGYTF
TRBV4-3	NA	TRBJ1-4	NA	TGCGCCAGCAGCCAAGATCAGGGCTTAGGGGAAAAACTGTTTTTT	CASSQDQGLGEKLFF
TRBV11-2	TRBD1	TRBJ2-7	NA	TGTGCCAGCAGCTTAGGTACGGACAGGCACGAGCAGTACTTC	CASSLGTDRHEQYF
TRBV10-1	TRBD2	TRBJ2-1	NA	TGCGCCGAAGGGACTAGCGGGCCTCTAAGGGACAATGAGCAGTTCTTC	CAEGTSGPLRDNEQFF
TRBV25-1	NA	TRBJ2-3	NA	TGTGCCAGCAGTGAGTTCGTGGGCGCGGATACGCAGTATTTT	CASSEFVGADTQYF
TRBV11-2	TRBD2	TRBJ2-1	NA	TGTGCCAGCGGCGGAGCCAGCGGGAACAAGTACAATGAGCAGTTCTTC	CASGGASGNKYNEQFF
TRBV29-1	TRBD2	TRBJ2-7	NA	TGCAGCGTTCGGGAGGGACATTCGGCCACCTACGAGCAGTACTTC	CSVREGHSATYEQYF
TRBV4-3	TRBD2	TRBJ2-2	NA	TGCGCCAGCAGCCAAGATAGCCTAGCGGGAGACGCCGGGGAGCTGTTTTTT	CASSQDSLAGDAGELFF
TRBV5-1	TRBD2	TRBJ2-1	NA	TGCGCCAGCGGCGTTCCGGGACTAGCGGGGTTTTACAATGAGCAGTTCTTC	CASGVPGLAGFYNEQFF
TRBV27	TRBD2	TRBJ2-2	NA	TGTGCCAGCACCGCGCGGGGAGGGACCGGGGAGCTGTTTTTT	CASTARGGTGELFF
TRBV28	NA	TRBJ1-5	few	TGTGCCAGCAGCAACAGCTATCAGCCCCAGCATTTT	CASSNSYQPQHF
TRBV28	TRBD1	TRBJ1-1	NA	TGTGCCAGCAGTTCAAGGACAGGGCTGGGCACTGAAGCTTTCTTT	CASSSRTGLGTEAFF
TRBV18	NA	TRBJ2-1	NA	TGTGCCAGCTCAGGTGCCGGCGGCTCCTCCTACAATGAGCAGTTCTTC	CASSGAGGSSYNEQFF
TRBV29-1	NA	TRBJ1-3	NA	TGCACCCCTAGGAACAGGCACTCTGGAAACACCATATATTTT	CTPRNRHSGNTIYF
TRBV18	TRBD2	TRBJ2-1	NA	TGTGCCAGCTCACCACCGGCTCTAGCGGGAGTCTACAATGAGCAGTTCTTC	CASSPPALAGVYNEQFF
TRBV29-1	TRBD2	TRBJ2-3	NA	TGCAGCGCCCGTGCGGGAGGCGCAGATACGCAGTATTTT	CSARAGGADTQYF
TRBV12-5	NA	TRBJ2-1	NA	TGTGCTAGTGGTTTGGAAAGCTACAATGAGCAGTTCTTC	CASGLESYNEQFF
TRBV27	NA	TRBJ2-1	once	TGTGCCAGCAGTTTGTTTCAAGGGACCCAGAGGACCAATGAGCAGTTCTTC	CASSLFQGTQRTNEQFF
TRBV20-1	NA	TRBJ1-1	once	TGCAGTGCTAAACAGGGTGAAGCTTTCTTT	CSAKQGEAFF
TRBV2	NA	TRBJ1-2	NA	TGTGCCAGCAGTGAATGGCGGGGCAGGGACTATGGCTACACCTTC	CASSEWRGRDYGYTF
TRBV11-2	NA	TRBJ2-3	NA	TGTGCCAGCAGCTTAGCTCTAGATACGCAGTATTTT	CASSLALDTQYF
TRBV7-6	NA	TRBJ1-2	NA	TGTGCCAGCAGCCCCATGTGGGTCAGTAACTATGGCTACACCTTC	CASSPMWVSNYGYTF
TRBV6-5	NA	TRBJ1-1	NA	TGTGCCAGCAGCCGGACACGACAGGCGAACACTGAAGCTTTCTTT	CASSRTRQANTEAFF
TRBV19	NA	TRBJ1-1	NA	TGTGCCAGTAGCATTGAGCCAGGATTGGGGACTGAAGCTTTCTTT	CASSIEPGLGTEAFF
TRBV18	NA	TRBJ2-7	NA	TGTGCCAGCTCGCGTGCTCCCGGGCCCTACGAGCAGTACTTC	CASSRAPGPYEQYF
TRBV5-6	NA	TRBJ2-3	NA	TGTGCCAGCAGCGGCGCGGCCTGGGCCCCAGATACGCAGTATTTT	CASSGAAWAPDTQYF
TRBV29-1	NA	TRBJ2-1	NA	TGCAGGGGAACCATGAGGACCCACAATGAGCAGTTCTTC	CRGTMRTHNEQFF
TRBV9	TRBD2	TRBJ2-3	NA	TGTGCCAGCAGCCTCGGACTAGCGGACACAGATACGCAGTATTTT	CASSLGLADTDTQYF
TRBV29-1	NA	TRBJ2-1	NA	TGCAGCGTTGAAGATGAGACGGACCCATATCCCTACAATGAGCAGTTCTTC	CSVEDETDPYPYNEQFF
TRBV4-3	NA	TRBJ2-7	NA	TGCGCCAGCAGCTCAGACAGACGATCCTACGAGCAGTACTTC	CASSSDRRSYEQYF
TRBV25-1	NA	TRBJ1-1	NA	TGTGCCAGCAGTGAATGGGGGGGGCATACTGAAGCTTTCTTT	CASSEWGGHTEAFF
TRBV10-3	NA	TRBJ2-3	once	TGTGCCATCAGTGAGTCGGCTAGCAGCACAGATACGCAGTATTTT	CAISESASSTDTQYF
TRBV4-1	NA	TRBJ1-2	NA	TGCGCCAGCAGCCAAGATCTGGGGAAGAATGGCTACACCTTC	CASSQDLGKNGYTF
TRBV29-1	NA	TRBJ2-2	NA	TGCAGCGCAAGAGACACCACCGGGGAGCTGTTTTTT	CSARDTTGELFF
TRBV28	TRBD1	TRBJ2-5	NA	TGTGCCAGCAGTTTAGAGAGAGGCAGGGGGTCTGGGGAGACCCAGTACTTC	CASSLERGRGSGETQYF
TRBV27	NA	TRBJ1-1	NA	TGTGCCAGCGCCTCCTTGGCAGGGAACACTGAAGCTTTCTTT	CASASLAGNTEAFF